This TCR beta chain stems from a study of blood T cells in healthy people across ages. General study results and limits: Both naive CD4+ cell counts and diversity were greater in long-lived donors than in aged donors.

Using a J-beta primer mix together with a sample-barcoded 5' primer, a second PCR was run for about 6 to 11 cycles. Using its own MiXCR run on the 5' RACE reads, TCRdb lists one record per CDR3 protein. The table has about 680,000 distinct CDR3 sequences, 49% seen once. Turning to this clonotype: Its antigen is currently unknown.

After removal of 3 bases from V and 2 bases from J, the junction contained 3 bases not matched to a gene. Germline V lookup: CDR1 MNHEY, CDR2 SMNVEV (reference sequence). The CDR3 extends over 16 amino acids. This clonotype originated in a woman aged 60-75 years in good health. The rearrangement links TRBV27 to TRBJ2-6, with 8 bases matching TRBD1. The source material was blood. The CDR3 protein is CASSFRGRTGANVLTF. The CDR3 region has the DNA TGTGCCAGCAGTTTCAGGGGGCGGACTGGGGCCAACGTCCTGACTTTC.